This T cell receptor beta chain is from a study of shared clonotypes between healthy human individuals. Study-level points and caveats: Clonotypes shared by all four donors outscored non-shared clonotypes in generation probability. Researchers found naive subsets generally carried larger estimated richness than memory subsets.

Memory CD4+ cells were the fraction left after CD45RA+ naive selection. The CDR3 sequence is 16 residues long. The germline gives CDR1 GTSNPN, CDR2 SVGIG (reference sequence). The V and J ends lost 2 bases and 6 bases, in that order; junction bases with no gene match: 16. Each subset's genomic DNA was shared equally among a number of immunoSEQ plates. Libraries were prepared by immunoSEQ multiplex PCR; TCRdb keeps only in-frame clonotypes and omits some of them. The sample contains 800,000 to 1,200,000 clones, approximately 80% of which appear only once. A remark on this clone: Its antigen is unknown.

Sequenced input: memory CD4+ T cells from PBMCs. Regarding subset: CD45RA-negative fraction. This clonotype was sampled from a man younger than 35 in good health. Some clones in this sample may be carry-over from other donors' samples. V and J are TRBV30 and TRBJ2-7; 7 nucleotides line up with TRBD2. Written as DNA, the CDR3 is TGTGCCTGGAGTTACAAACCCGGACTAGAGTGTGGCGAGCAGTACTTC. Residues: CAWSYKPGLECGEQYF.